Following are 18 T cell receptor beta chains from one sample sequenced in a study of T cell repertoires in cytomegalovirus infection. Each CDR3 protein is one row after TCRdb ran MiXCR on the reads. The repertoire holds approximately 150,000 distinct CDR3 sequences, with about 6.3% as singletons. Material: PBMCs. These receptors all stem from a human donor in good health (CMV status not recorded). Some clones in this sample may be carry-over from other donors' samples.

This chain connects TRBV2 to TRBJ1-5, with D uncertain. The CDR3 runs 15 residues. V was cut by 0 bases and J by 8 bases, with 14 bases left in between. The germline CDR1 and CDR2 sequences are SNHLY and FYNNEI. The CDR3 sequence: CASSEAGRPGEPQHF. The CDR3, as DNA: TGTGCCAGCAGTGAAGCGGGGAGGCCTGGGGAGCCCCAGCATTTT.

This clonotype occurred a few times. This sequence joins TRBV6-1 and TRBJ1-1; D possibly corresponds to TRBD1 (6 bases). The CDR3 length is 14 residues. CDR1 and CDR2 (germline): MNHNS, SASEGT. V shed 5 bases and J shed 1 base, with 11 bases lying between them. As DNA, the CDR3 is TGTGCCAGCAGTTACGGGGGGGCGAACACTGAAGCTTTCTTT. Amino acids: CASSYGGANTEAFF.

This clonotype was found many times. The CDR3, as DNA: TGTGCCAGCAGCCAGGGACAGGGTAACAATCAGCCCCAGCATTTT. This translates into CASSQGQGNNQPQHF. This chain links TRBV12-3 or TRBV12-4 with TRBJ1-5; the match to TRBD1 covers 9 bases. Trimming at V came to 6 bases and at J to 3 bases, leaving 6 bases not matched to a gene. The CDR3 contains 15 residues.

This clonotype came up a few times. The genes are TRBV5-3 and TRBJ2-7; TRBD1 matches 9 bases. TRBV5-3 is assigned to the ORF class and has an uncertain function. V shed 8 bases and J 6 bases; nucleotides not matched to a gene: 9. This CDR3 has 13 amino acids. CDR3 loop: CASSPDRGSEQYF. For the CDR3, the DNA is TGTGCCAGCAGCCCGGACAGGGGAAGCGAGCAGTACTTC.

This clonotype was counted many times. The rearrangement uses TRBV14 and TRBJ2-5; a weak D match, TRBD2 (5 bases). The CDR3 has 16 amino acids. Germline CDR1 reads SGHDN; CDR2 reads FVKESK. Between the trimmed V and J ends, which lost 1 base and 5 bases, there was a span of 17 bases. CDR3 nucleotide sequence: TGTGCCAGCAGCCAAGCTCATAATCCGCCGGGGGAGACCCAGTACTTC. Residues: CASSQAHNPPGETQYF.

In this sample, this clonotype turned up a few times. CDR3 region: CASRKTVGNEKLFF. CDR3 in DNA: TGTGCCAGCAGGAAGACAGTGGGGAATGAAAAACTGTTTTTT. The chain has TRBV7-9 and TRBJ1-4; TRBD1 is a possible D gene (5 bases). Trimming took 6 bases from V and 5 from J, leaving 13 bases between them. This CDR3 spans 14 amino acids. Germline CDR1 reads SEHNR; CDR2 reads FQNEAQ (reference sequence).

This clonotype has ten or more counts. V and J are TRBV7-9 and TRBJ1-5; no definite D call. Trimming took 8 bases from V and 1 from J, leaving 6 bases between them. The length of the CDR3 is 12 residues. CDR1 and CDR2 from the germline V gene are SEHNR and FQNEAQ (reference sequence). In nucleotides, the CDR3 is TGTGCCAGCCTTCACAGCAATCAGCCCCAGCATTTT. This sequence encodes CASLHSNQPQHF.

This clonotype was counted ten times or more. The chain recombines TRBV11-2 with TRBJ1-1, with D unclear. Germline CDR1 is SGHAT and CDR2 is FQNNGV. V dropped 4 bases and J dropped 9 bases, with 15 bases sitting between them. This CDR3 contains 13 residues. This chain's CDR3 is CASSSPNPLKAFF. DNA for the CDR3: TGTGCCAGCAGCTCCCCGAACCCGCTAAAAGCTTTCTTT.

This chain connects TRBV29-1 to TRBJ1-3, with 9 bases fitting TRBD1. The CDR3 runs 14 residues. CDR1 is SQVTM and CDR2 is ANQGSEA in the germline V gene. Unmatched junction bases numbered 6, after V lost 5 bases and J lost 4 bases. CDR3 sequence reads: CSVRTGVGGNTIYF. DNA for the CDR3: TGCAGCGTTAGGACAGGGGTCGGAGGAAACACCATATATTTT.

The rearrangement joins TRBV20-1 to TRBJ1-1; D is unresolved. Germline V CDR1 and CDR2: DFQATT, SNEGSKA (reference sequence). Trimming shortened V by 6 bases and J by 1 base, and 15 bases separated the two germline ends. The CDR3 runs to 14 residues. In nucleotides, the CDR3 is TGCAGTGCCCTCAGCCTCAGGCCGAACACTGAAGCTTTCTTT. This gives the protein CSALSLRPNTEAFF.

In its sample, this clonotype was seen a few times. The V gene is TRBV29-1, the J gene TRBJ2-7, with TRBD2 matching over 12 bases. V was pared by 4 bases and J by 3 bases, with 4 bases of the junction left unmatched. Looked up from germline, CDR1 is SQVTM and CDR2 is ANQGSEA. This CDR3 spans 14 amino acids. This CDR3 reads CSVAGLAGSYEQYF. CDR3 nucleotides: TGCAGCGTTGCCGGACTAGCGGGGAGCTACGAGCAGTACTTC.

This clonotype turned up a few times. DNA for the CDR3: TGTGCCAGCACCAAACCTGGACAGGGACTGGGAGAGACCCAGTACTTC. This encodes CASTKPGQGLGETQYF. This chain connects TRBV28 to TRBJ2-5; 8 positions match TRBD1. V gave up 7 bases and J gave up 4 bases; unmatched junction bases: 14. The CDR3 length is 16 residues. The germline V gene has CDR1 MDHEN and CDR2 SYDVKM.

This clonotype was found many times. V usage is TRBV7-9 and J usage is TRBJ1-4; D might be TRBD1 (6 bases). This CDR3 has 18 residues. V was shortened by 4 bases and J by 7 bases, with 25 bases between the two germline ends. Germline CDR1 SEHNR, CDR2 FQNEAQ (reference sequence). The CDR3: CASSYLGTFQGGSEKLFF. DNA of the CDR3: TGTGCCAGCAGCTATCTTGGGACCTTTCAAGGGGGTTCTGAAAAACTGTTTTTT. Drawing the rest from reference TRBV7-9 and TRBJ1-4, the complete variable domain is DTGVSQNPRHKITKRGQNVTFRCDPISEHNRLYWYRQTLGQGPEFLTYFQNEAQLEKSRLLSDRFSAERPKGSFSTLEIQRTEQGDSAMYLCASSYLGTFQGGSEKLFFGSGTQLSVL.

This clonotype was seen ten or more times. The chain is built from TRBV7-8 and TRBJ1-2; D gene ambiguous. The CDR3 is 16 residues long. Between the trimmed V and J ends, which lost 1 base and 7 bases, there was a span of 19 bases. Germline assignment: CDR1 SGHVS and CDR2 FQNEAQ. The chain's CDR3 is CASSLVFSLGPGGYTF. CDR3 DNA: TGTGCCAGCAGCTTAGTCTTCTCTCTGGGTCCAGGTGGCTACACCTTC.

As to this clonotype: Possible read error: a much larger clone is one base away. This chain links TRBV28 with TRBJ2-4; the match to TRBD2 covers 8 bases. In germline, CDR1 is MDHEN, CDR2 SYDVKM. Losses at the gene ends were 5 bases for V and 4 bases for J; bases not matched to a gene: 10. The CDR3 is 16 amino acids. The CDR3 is CASSSWAGGAKNIQYF. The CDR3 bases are TGTGCCAGCAGTAGCTGGGCGGGAGGCGCTAAAAACATTCAGTACTTC.

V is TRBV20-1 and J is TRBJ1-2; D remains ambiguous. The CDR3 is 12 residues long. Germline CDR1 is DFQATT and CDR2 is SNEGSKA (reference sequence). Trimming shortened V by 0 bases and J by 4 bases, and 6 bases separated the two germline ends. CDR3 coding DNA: TGCAGTGCTAGAGAGGGAACCTATGGCTACACCTTC. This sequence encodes CSAREGTYGYTF.

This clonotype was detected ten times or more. The CDR3 is CASSLAGPRWQFF. In DNA form, the CDR3 reads TGTGCCAGCAGCTTAGCCGGGCCACGGTGGCAGTTCTTC. The chain recombines TRBV7-4 with TRBJ2-1; no clear D gene. In germline, CDR1 is SGHVT, CDR2 SQSDAQ. V was pared by 0 bases and J by 12 bases, with 12 bases between. This CDR3 has 13 residues.

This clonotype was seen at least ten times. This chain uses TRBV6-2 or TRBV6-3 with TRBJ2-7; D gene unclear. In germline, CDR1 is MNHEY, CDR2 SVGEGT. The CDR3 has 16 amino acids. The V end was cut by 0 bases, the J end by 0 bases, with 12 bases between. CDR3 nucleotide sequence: TGTGCCAGCAGTTACTCGAGGCTTAGGAGCTCCTACGAGCAGTACTTC. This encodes CASSYSRLRSSYEQYF.